These 22 T cell receptor beta chains share one sample of origin, sequenced in a study of T cell repertoires in cytomegalovirus infection. MiXCR was run by TCRdb on the reads, yielding one entry per CDR3 protein. Of roughly 80,000 distinct CDR3 sequences in the sample, 20% to 30% were seen once. Their cognate antigens are unknown. The source was CD8+ T cells from cultured PBMCs, collected from culture after CMV antigen stimulation. The receptor source for this set is a human donor in good health (CMV status not recorded). Some clones in this sample may be carry-over from other donors' samples.

This chain joins TRBV20-1 and TRBJ2-3; TRBD2 aligns across 9 bases. The CDR3 consists of 16 residues. Looked up from germline, CDR1 is DFQATT and CDR2 is SNEGSKA (reference sequence). The trim removed 5 bases at V and 0 bases at J, leaving 9 bases unmatched. Written as DNA, the CDR3 is TGCAGTGCTGTCCGACTAGCGGAAACTAGCACAGATACGCAGTATTTT. The encoded protein is CSAVRLAETSTDTQYF.

This clonotype came up a few times. This sequence joins TRBV9 and TRBJ2-2; D gene uncertain. Trimming took 3 bases from V and 8 from J, leaving 5 bases between them. The CDR3 totals 11 residues. Germline assignment: CDR1 SGDLS and CDR2 YYNGEE. CDR3 nucleotide sequence: TGTGCCAGCAGCGGAGAAGGGGAGCTGTTTTTT. Its translation is CASSGEGELFF.

The sample holds a few counts of this clonotype. V usage is TRBV7-8 and J usage is TRBJ2-7, with D perhaps being TRBD1 or TRBD2 (5 bases each). In germline, CDR1 is SGHVS, CDR2 FQNEAQ. Trimming shortened V by 0 bases and J by 7 bases, and 25 bases separated the two germline ends. The CDR3 has 18 amino acids. CDR3 coding DNA: TGTGCCAGCAGCTTAGCCCCTCGCGAGGGGAGTGGTTTATGGGAGCAGTACTTC. Amino acids: CASSLAPREGSGLWEQYF.

With regard to this clonotype: A much larger clonotype is one base distant, so this may be a read error. The rearrangement joins TRBV28 to TRBJ2-7, with 7 bases matching TRBD1. This CDR3 has 15 residues. Germline CDR1 reads MDHEN; CDR2 reads SYDVKM. Here the CDR3 reads CAISFDRVTSYEQYF. CDR3 nucleotide sequence: TGTGCCATCAGTTTTGACAGGGTAACGTCCTACGAGCAGTACTTC.

V gene TRBV6-5 combines with J gene TRBJ2-1; 7 nucleotides align to TRBD1. CDR1 is MNHEY, CDR2 SVGAGI, per germline. The CDR3 runs 14 residues. The V and J ends lost 0 bases and 9 bases, in that order; junction bases with no gene match: 5. In DNA, the CDR3 is TGTGCCAGCAGTTACTCGTCAGGGGACAGTGAGCAGTTCTTC. Encoded protein: CASSYSSGDSEQFF.

The table lists this clonotype with a few counts. The chain is built from TRBV2 and TRBJ2-4, with D perhaps TRBD1 or TRBD2 (7 bases each). V lost 5 bases and J lost 6, with 20 bases in between. The CDR3 is 16 amino acids. CDR1 and CDR2 from the germline V gene are SNHLY and FYNNEI. In nucleotides, the CDR3 is TGTGCCAGCAGTCCCTGGACAGGTCGCGGGGGAAACATTCAGTACTTC. Its translation is CASSPWTGRGGNIQYF.

The genes are TRBV14 and TRBJ2-7; TRBD1 aligns across 7 bases. The CDR3 contains 16 residues. V lost 3 bases and J lost 2; bases outside the gene matches: 10. Germline values: CDR1 SGHDN, CDR2 FVKESK. This CDR3 is CASSHGLGQTAYEQYF. The CDR3 nucleotides are TGTGCCAGCAGCCACGGCCTGGGACAGACAGCCTACGAGCAGTACTTC.

Many counts were recorded for this clonotype. The CDR3 sequence: CASSEVKAIGDTQYF. DNA of the CDR3: TGTGCCAGCAGTGAAGTGAAGGCAATTGGAGATACGCAGTATTTT. The chain is built from TRBV6-1 and TRBJ2-3; D is uncertain. V lost 1 base to trimming and J lost 5 bases, with 13 bases between them. This CDR3 is built from 15 residues. Germline lookup yields CDR1 MNHNS and CDR2 SASEGT.

Worth noting for this clonotype: A much bigger clone sits one base away, suggesting this may be a read error. The rearrangement uses TRBV6-1 and TRBJ2-7; D is unresolved. This CDR3 is built from 15 residues. Trimming took off 2 bases at V and 6 bases at J, with 17 bases between the two ends. The germline V gene has CDR1 MNHNS and CDR2 SASEGT. CDR3 sequence: CASSEIRLGLGEQYF. DNA of the CDR3: TGTGCCAGCAGTGAAATCCGGCTGGGGTTAGGCGAGCAGTACTTC.

This clonotype was found a few times. V is TRBV27 and J is TRBJ2-7; TRBD1 matches 7 bases. CDR3 length: 13 amino acids. The V and J ends lost 6 bases and 4 bases, in that order; junction bases with no gene match: 6. Germline CDR1 is MNHEY and CDR2 is SMNVEV (reference sequence). The CDR3 coding sequence is TGTGCCAGCAGCACTGGGACAGAATACGAGCAGTACTTC. This gives the protein CASSTGTEYEQYF.

The chain employs TRBV7-9 and TRBJ2-4; no firm D call. This CDR3 comprises 15 residues. Trimming shortened V by 3 bases and J by 2 bases, and 11 bases separated the two germline ends. Germline CDR1 reads SEHNR; CDR2 reads FQNEAQ (reference sequence). CDR3 loop: CASSFSETSKNIQYF. In nucleotides, the CDR3 is TGTGCCAGCAGCTTCAGCGAGACCTCCAAAAACATTCAGTACTTC.

In its sample, this clonotype was seen many times. The chain joins TRBV11-2 to TRBJ2-5; D is uncertain. Germline CDR1 SGHAT, CDR2 FQNNGV. Trimming took 3 bases from V and 4 from J, leaving 3 bases between them. The CDR3 is 11 residues long. CDR3: CASSFGETQYF. The CDR3 region has the DNA TGTGCCAGCAGCTTCGGAGAGACCCAGTACTTC.

For this clonotype: A much bigger clone sits one base away, suggesting this may be a read error. The V and J genes are TRBV5-6 and TRBJ2-5, with D unclear. The CDR3 has 15 amino acids. Trimming shortened V by 2 bases and J by 11 bases, and 22 bases separated the two germline ends. Germline V CDR1 and CDR2: SGHDT, YYEEEE. CDR3 nucleotides: TGTGCCAGCAGCTTAGACGGGTCAGATACCGTCGGGCAGTACTTC. It specifies CASSLDGSDTVGQYF.

In this sample, this clonotype turned up a few times. The chain combines TRBV28 with TRBJ2-7; TRBD1 might be the D (6 bases). The CDR3 has 15 residues. V gave up 4 bases and J gave up 3 bases, with 16 bases separating them. Germline loops: CDR1 MDHEN, CDR2 SYDVKM. CDR3 region: CASSSPLTGSYEQYF. The CDR3, as DNA: TGTGCCAGCAGTTCCCCTTTAACAGGGAGCTACGAGCAGTACTTC. Filled out from reference TRBV28 and TRBJ2-7, the complete variable domain reads DVKVTQSSRYLVKRTGEKVFLECVQDMDHENMFWYRQDPGLGLRLIYFSYDVKMKEKGDIPEGYSVSREKKERFSLILESASTNQTSMYLCASSSPLTGSYEQYFGPGTRLTVT.

The chain couples TRBV29-1 to TRBJ2-2, with no clear D. Trimming pared 4 bases from V and 5 bases from J, leaving 5 bases between. The CDR3 has 11 amino acids. Per germline, CDR1 SQVTM and CDR2 ANQGSEA. CDR3 amino acids: CSVVTTGELFF. CDR3 sequence (DNA): TGCAGCGTTGTTACGACCGGGGAGCTGTTTTTT.

The sample holds many counts of this clonotype. The CDR3 loop is CASSRTSDQETQYF. As DNA, the CDR3 is TGTGCCAGCAGCCGGACTAGCGACCAAGAGACCCAGTACTTC. The genes are TRBV7-2 and TRBJ2-5; 9 bases line up with TRBD2. Germline-derived CDR1 and CDR2 are SGHTA and FQGNSA. The CDR3 length is 14 residues. V was pared by 5 bases and J by 0 bases, with 1 base of the junction left unmatched.

This CDR3 reads CAIARGSHEQYF. As DNA, the CDR3 is TGTGCCATTGCAAGGGGGAGCCACGAGCAGTACTTC. This rearrangement joins TRBV2 to TRBJ2-7; a possible D gene is TRBD1 (6 bases). This CDR3 spans 12 amino acids. Between the trimmed V and J ends, which lost 10 bases and 5 bases, there was a span of 15 bases. From germline, CDR1 is SNHLY and CDR2 FYNNEI.

The V gene is TRBV14, the J gene TRBJ2-7; 8 nucleotides line up with TRBD1. The V gene's germline CDR1 is SGHDN and CDR2 FVKESK. The trim removed 5 bases at V and 4 bases at J, leaving 10 bases unmatched. The CDR3 loop spans 15 amino acids. In nucleotides, the CDR3 is TGTGCCAGCAGCTTCCGGACAGGGAAAGGTTACGAGCAGTACTTC. Its translation is CASSFRTGKGYEQYF.

This clonotype was detected ten times or more. The rearrangement uses TRBV7-3 and TRBJ2-1; TRBD1 agrees at 9 bases. The trim removed 5 bases at V and 4 bases at J, leaving 9 bases unmatched. Germline V gene sequence: CDR1 SGHTA, CDR2 FQGTGA. This CDR3 comprises 16 residues. The CDR3 is CASSPNAGTGYNEQFF. For the CDR3, the DNA is TGTGCCAGCAGCCCAAACGCCGGGACAGGGTACAATGAGCAGTTCTTC.

In this sample, this clonotype turned up a few times. The chain couples TRBV19 to TRBJ2-7, with TRBD1 identical over 9 bases. This CDR3 spans 16 amino acids. Germline CDR1 reads LNHDA; CDR2 reads SQIVND (reference sequence). The trim removed 1 base at V and 6 bases at J, leaving 10 bases unmatched. This CDR3 reads CASSIGAGTGNIEQYF. CDR3 bases: TGTGCCAGTAGTATAGGGGCCGGGACAGGGAACATCGAGCAGTACTTC.

The rearrangement joins TRBV30 to TRBJ1-3, with D unclear. This CDR3 region has 12 residues. Germline V gives CDR1 GTSNPN, CDR2 SVGIG (reference sequence). V lost 3 bases and J lost 1, with 4 bases in between. This CDR3 is CAWRASGNTIYF. The CDR3 nucleotides read TGTGCCTGGAGGGCATCTGGAAACACCATATATTTT. Drawing the rest from reference TRBV30 and TRBJ1-3, the complete variable domain is SQTIHQWPATLVQPVGSPLSLECTVEGTSNPNLYWYRQAAGRGLQLLFYSVGIGQISSEVPQNLSASRPQDRQFILSSKKLLLSDSGFYLCAWRASGNTIYFGEGSWLTVV.

This chain connects TRBV11-2 to TRBJ2-5, with TRBD1 as a possible D gene (5 bases). Germline lookup yields CDR1 SGHAT and CDR2 FQNNGV. Deletions cut 5 bases from V and 7 bases from J, with 14 bases between. CDR3 length: 13 amino acids. The DNA of the CDR3 is TGTGCCAGCAGCCCCGACAGTCTTGGGACCCAGTACTTC. Translated, it gives CASSPDSLGTQYF.